These T cell receptor beta chains were read from a single sample in a study of blood T cell repertoires in COVID-19. The protocol was immunoSEQ multiplex PCR, while the TCRdb copy is restricted to in-frame clones and leaves out a portion. The sample shows around 88,000 clones, approximately 81% of them seen only once. The sample taken for sequencing was peripheral blood. Source of these receptors: a woman over 75 with acute or convalescent COVID-19. Each CDR3 is given with its conserved first and last residue. A D gene is named only where the DNA matches it firmly. Clone size is stated in some rows and not others, as once, few, many or a class when expanded.

>TRBJ2-7|NA|NA|TRBV10-1
CASSEPPPGPAYEQYF
TGCGCCAGCAGTGAACCTCCGCCAGGCCCAGCCTACGAGCAGTACTTC
>TRBJ1-1|NA|NA|TRBV10-3
CAISALNTEAFF
TGTGCCATCAGTGCGTTGAACACTGAAGCTTTCTTT
>TRBJ1-2|once|NA|TRBV20-1
CSVTAGDSF
TGCAGTGTCACCGCTGGGGACTCCTTC
>TRBJ1-3|NA|TRBD1|TRBV10-3
CAIRPGQGAFGNTIYF
TGTGCCATCAGGCCGGGACAGGGGGCGTTTGGAAACACCATATATTTT
>TRBJ1-2|NA|NA|TRBV9
CASWGEYGYTF
TGTGCCAGCTGGGGCGAGTATGGCTACACCTTC
>TRBJ1-1|NA|TRBD1|TRBV5-8
CASSFHRGAEAFF
TGTGCCAGCAGCTTCCACAGGGGCGCTGAAGCTTTCTTT
>TRBJ2-5|NA|TRBD2|TRBV15
CATSRDSRPGGETQYF
TGTGCCACCAGCAGAGATAGCCGGCCGGGGGGAGAGACCCAGTACTTC
>TRBJ1-2|NA|NA|TRBV12-3/TRBV12-4
CASSLQENYGYTF
TGTGCCAGCAGTCTACAGGAAAATTATGGCTACACCTTC
>TRBJ1-1|once|NA|TRBV4-1
CASSQDLGRGAGTEAFF
TGCGCCAGCAGCCAAGATCTCGGGCGGGGCGCGGGCACTGAAGCTTTCTTT
>TRBJ1-3|few|NA|TRBV7-8
CASSTYRVGSSGNTIYF
TGTGCCAGCAGCACGTACAGGGTAGGAAGCTCTGGAAACACCATATATTTT
>TRBJ1-1|NA|NA|TRBV28
CASSMHSGNTEAFF
TGTGCCAGCAGTATGCACAGTGGGAACACTGAAGCTTTCTTT
>TRBJ1-5|NA|TRBD1|TRBV6-5
CASKDRGSQPQHF
TGTGCCAGCAAGGACAGGGGCAGTCAGCCCCAGCATTTT
>TRBJ2-2|NA|NA|TRBV3-1/TRBV3-2
CASSRTRFIGELFF
TGTGCCAGCAGCCGCACCAGGTTCATCGGGGAGCTGTTTTTT
>TRBJ1-2|NA|NA|TRBV28
CASSLIKPLGGYTF
TGTGCCAGCAGTTTAATAAAACCCCTCGGTGGCTACACCTTC
>TRBJ1-1|NA|TRBD1|TRBV4-1
CASSQVGRGHTEAFF
TGCGCCAGCAGCCAAGTGGGCAGGGGGCATACTGAAGCTTTCTTT
>TRBJ2-2|NA|NA|TRBV18
CASSRESTGELFF
TGTGCCAGCTCCCGGGAAAGCACCGGGGAGCTGTTTTTT
>TRBJ2-3|NA|TRBD2|TRBV30
CAWTQRGEPITDTQYF
TGTGCCTGGACACAGCGGGGGGAACCTATAACAGATACGCAGTATTTT
>TRBJ1-1|once|NA|TRBV27
CASSLSGGTEAFF
TGTGCCAGCAGTTTATCCGGGGGGACTGAAGCTTTCTTT
>TRBJ2-5|NA|NA|TRBV9
CASSGPEGETQYF
TGTGCCAGCAGCGGCCCGGAGGGAGAGACCCAGTACTTC
>TRBJ2-3|NA|NA|TRBV6-5
CASSYSGTSTDTQYF
TGTGCCAGCAGTTACTCGGGCACTAGCACAGATACGCAGTATTTT
>TRBJ2-5|NA|NA|TRBV5-1
CASSLARLAEETQYF
TGCGCCAGCAGCTTGGCTCGGCTAGCCGAAGAGACCCAGTACTTC
>TRBJ1-5|few|NA|TRBV3-1/TRBV3-2
CASSRVMNQPQHF
TGTGCCAGCAGCCGAGTGATGAATCAGCCCCAGCATTTT
>TRBJ1-5|NA|TRBD1|TRBV4-3
CASSQDHPRGPNSNQPQHF
TGCGCCAGCAGCCAAGATCACCCCAGGGGGCCGAATAGCAATCAGCCCCAGCATTTT
>TRBJ1-4|NA|NA|TRBV7-9
CASSLRTATNEKLFF
TGTGCCAGCAGCTTAAGGACAGCAACTAATGAAAAACTGTTTTTT
>TRBJ1-5|NA|NA|TRBV6-5
CASSYGQGQPQHF
TGTGCCAGCAGTTACGGGCAGGGGCAGCCCCAGCATTTT
>TRBJ1-3|few|TRBD1|TRBV6-5
CASSSPTGAGNTIYF
TGTGCCAGCAGTTCCCCGACAGGGGCTGGAAACACCATATATTTT
>TRBJ1-2|once|NA|TRBV7-3
CASSLSPGGGYTF
TGTGCCAGCAGCTTAAGCCCGGGAGGTGGCTACACCTTC
>TRBJ1-3|NA|NA|TRBV28
CASRMQLSGNTIYF
TGTGCCAGCAGGATGCAACTCTCTGGAAACACCATATATTTT
>TRBJ2-7|NA|NA|TRBV7-9
CASSDRSYEQYF
TGTGCCAGCAGCGACAGATCCTACGAGCAGTACTTC